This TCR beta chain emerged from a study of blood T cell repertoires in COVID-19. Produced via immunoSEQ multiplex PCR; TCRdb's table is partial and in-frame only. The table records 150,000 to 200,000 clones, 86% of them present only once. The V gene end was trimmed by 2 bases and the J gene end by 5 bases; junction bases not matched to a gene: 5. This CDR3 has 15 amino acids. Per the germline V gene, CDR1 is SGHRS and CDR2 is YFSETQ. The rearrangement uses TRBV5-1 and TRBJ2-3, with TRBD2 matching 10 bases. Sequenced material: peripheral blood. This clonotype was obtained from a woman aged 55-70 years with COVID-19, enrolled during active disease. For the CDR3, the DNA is TGCGCCAGCAGCTTAACTAGCGGGATCGGAGATACGCAGTATTTT. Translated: CASSLTSGIGDTQYF.